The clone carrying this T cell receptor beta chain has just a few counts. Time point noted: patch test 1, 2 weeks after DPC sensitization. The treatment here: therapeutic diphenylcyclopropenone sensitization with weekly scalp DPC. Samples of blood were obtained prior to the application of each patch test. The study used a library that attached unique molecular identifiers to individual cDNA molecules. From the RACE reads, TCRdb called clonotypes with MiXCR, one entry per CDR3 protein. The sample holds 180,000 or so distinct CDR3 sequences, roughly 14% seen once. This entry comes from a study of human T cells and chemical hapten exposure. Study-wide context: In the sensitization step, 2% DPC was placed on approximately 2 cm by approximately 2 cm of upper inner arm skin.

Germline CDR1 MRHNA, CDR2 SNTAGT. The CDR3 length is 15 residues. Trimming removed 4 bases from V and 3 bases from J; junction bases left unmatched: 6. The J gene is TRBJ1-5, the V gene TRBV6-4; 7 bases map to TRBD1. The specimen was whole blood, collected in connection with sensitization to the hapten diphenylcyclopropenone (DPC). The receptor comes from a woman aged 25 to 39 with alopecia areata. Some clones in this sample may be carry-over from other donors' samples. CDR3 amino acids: CASSATGDNNQPQHF. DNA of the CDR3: TGTGCCAGCAGTGCCACAGGGGACAACAATCAGCCCCAGCATTTT.